The rows below give T cell receptor beta chains drawn from one sample of a study of T cell changes during pregnancy in multiple sclerosis. Measured with immunoSEQ multiplex PCR; TCRdb has only the in-frame clones, and not every one. Counted here are tens of thousands of clones, just under 95% occurring once; the ten biggest clones make up 0.65% to 0.95%. The sequencing here drew on peripheral blood, taken in the third trimester of pregnancy. The origin of the receptors is a female donor with multiple sclerosis, enrolled in a pregnancy study. Both conserved end residues are part of each CDR3. A D gene is named only where the DNA matches it firmly. Size is stated for part of the rows, as once, few or many counts, or as a class when the clone is expanded.

>TRBJ2-1|TRBD1|14|once|TRBV27
CASSRPGQLNEQFF
TGTGCCAGCAGTCGGCCGGGACAGTTGAATGAGCAGTTCTTC
>TRBJ2-7|.|12|.|TRBV30
CAWTHGVREQYF
TGTGCCTGGACCCACGGGGTGCGGGAGCAGTACTTC
>TRBJ1-2|TRBD1|15|.|TRBV9
CASSAGGQGNYGYTF
TGTGCCAGCAGCGCCGGGGGACAGGGTAACTATGGCTACACCTTC
>TRBJ2-7|.|13|.|TRBV29-1
CSVERGRKGEQYF
TGCAGCGTTGAACGAGGGAGAAAGGGCGAGCAGTACTTC
>TRBJ1-5|.|16|.|TRBV5-6
CASSLGGPLLNQPQHF
TGTGCCAGCAGCTTGGGGGGGCCCTTGTTGAATCAGCCCCAGCATTTT
>TRBJ1-2|TRBD1|16|.|TRBV27
CASSPLKTGISYGYTF
TGTGCCAGCAGTCCGTTAAAGACAGGGATTAGCTATGGCTACACCTTC
>TRBJ2-7|.|13|.|TRBV28
CASSLGALAEQYF
TGTGCCAGCAGTTTAGGGGCCCTGGCCGAGCAGTACTTC
>TRBJ2-7|.|15|.|TRBV4-2
CASSQDLRGWGEQYF
TGTGCCAGCAGCCAAGATCTGAGAGGGTGGGGCGAGCAGTACTTC
>TRBJ2-7|TRBD2|16|.|TRBV5-4
CASSPTGTSGTYEQYF
TGTGCCAGCAGCCCGACCGGGACTAGCGGGACGTACGAGCAGTACTTC
>TRBJ2-7|TRBD2|16|.|TRBV5-1
CASSRDGLAGFYEQYF
TGCGCCAGCAGCCGAGACGGACTAGCGGGTTTCTACGAGCAGTACTTC
>TRBJ2-2|.|13|.|TRBV6-5
CASSYSRVGELFF
TGTGCCAGCAGTTACTCGCGGGTTGGGGAGCTGTTTTTT
>TRBJ1-2|.|14|.|TRBV7-8
CASSPEAGLEGYTF
TGTGCCAGCAGCCCCGAGGCAGGGCTTGAAGGCTACACCTTC
>TRBJ2-7|TRBD1|13|few|TRBV2
CASSERQGLEQYF
TGTGCCAGCAGTGAGCGACAGGGGCTCGAGCAGTACTTC
>TRBJ2-7|.|13|once|TRBV18
CASSPTLLYEQYF
TGTGCCAGCTCACCAACTCTTCTCTACGAGCAGTACTTC
>TRBJ2-7|TRBD1|14|.|TRBV5-8
CASAQTGGWDEQYF
TGTGCCAGCGCTCAGACAGGGGGTTGGGACGAGCAGTACTTC
>TRBJ2-1|.|12|.|TRBV27
CASSSLLSEQFF
TGTGCCAGCAGTTCCCTTCTCTCTGAGCAGTTCTTC
>TRBJ2-2|.|18|.|TRBV19
CASSIGPLAGFNTGELFF
TGTGCCAGTAGTATAGGGCCCTTGGCCGGGTTTAACACCGGGGAGCTGTTTTTT
>TRBJ2-3|TRBD2|15|once|TRBV7-3
CASSSGTSGIDTQYF
TGTGCCAGCAGCTCCGGGACTAGCGGGATAGATACGCAGTATTTT
>TRBJ2-7|.|12|.|TRBV7-9
CASSLEAYEQYF
TGTGCCAGCAGCCTCGAGGCATACGAGCAGTACTTC
>TRBJ2-1|TRBD2|15|.|TRBV7-6
CASSLELAGDDEQFF
TGTGCCAGCAGTTTAGAACTAGCGGGAGACGATGAGCAGTTCTTC
>TRBJ1-2|TRBD1|15|.|TRBV19
CAGSGKDRAHYGYTF
TGTGCCGGTAGTGGGAAAGACAGGGCCCACTATGGCTACACCTTC
>TRBJ2-1|.|12|.|TRBV28
CASSWDNNEQFF
TGTGCCAGCAGCTGGGACAACAATGAGCAGTTCTTC
>TRBJ2-3|.|12|.|TRBV28
CASSDSLDTQYF
TGTGCCAGCAGCGACAGTTTAGATACGCAGTATTTT
>TRBJ2-1|TRBD1|12|.|TRBV29-1
CSVWTGNNEQFF
TGCAGCGTCTGGACAGGTAACAATGAGCAGTTCTTC
>TRBJ2-5|TRBD1|16|.|TRBV7-2
CASSLRDSVSQETQYF
TGTGCCAGCAGCCTCCGGGACAGCGTCTCCCAAGAGACCCAGTACTTC
>TRBJ1-2|TRBD1|16|once|TRBV6-1
CASSEAGTGTTYGYTF
TGTGCCAGCAGTGAAGCGGGGACAGGGACTACCTATGGCTACACCTTC
>TRBJ2-2|TRBD2|19|.|TRBV6-4
CASSDSSSGLAGSTGELFF
TGTGCCAGCAGTGACTCGTCCTCCGGACTAGCGGGTAGCACCGGGGAGCTGTTTTTT
>TRBJ1-1|.|14|.|TRBV7-9
CASRPTGGAGEAFF
TGTGCCAGCAGGCCCACGGGGGGGGCCGGAGAAGCTTTCTTT
>TRBJ2-7|TRBD2|16|.|TRBV4-1
CASSRYSSGDSYEQYF
TGCGCCAGCAGCCGGTATTCTAGCGGAGACTCCTACGAGCAGTACTTC
>TRBJ2-3|.|16|.|TRBV7-9
CASSFFYRRSTDTQYF
TGTGCCAGCAGCTTTTTTTACAGGCGAAGCACAGATACGCAGTATTTT
>TRBJ2-2|.|16|.|TRBV9
CASSPPRGVDTGELFF
TGTGCCAGCAGCCCACCCAGGGGGGTGGACACCGGGGAGCTGTTTTTT
>TRBJ2-3|.|15|.|TRBV7-2
CASSSSAESTDTQYF
TGTGCCAGCAGCTCATCAGCGGAGTCCACAGATACGCAGTATTTT
>TRBJ1-5|.|13|.|TRBV30
CAWSVNQNQPQHF
TGTGCCTGGAGTGTAAATCAGAATCAGCCCCAGCATTTT
>TRBJ2-1|.|17|.|TRBV11-1
CASSLAGLLSSYNEQFF
TGTGCCAGCAGCTTGGCGGGACTGTTAAGCTCCTACAATGAGCAGTTCTTC